This T cell receptor (beta chain) was recovered during a study of blood T cell repertoires in COVID-19. At the level of the study: PBMCs, B-cell-depleted T cells, or T cells were the source of the cDNA or gDNA that made up the material.

Germline CDR1 KGHDR, CDR2 SFDVKD. V was clipped by 5 bases and J by 8 bases; unmatched bases: 7. The CDR3 extends over 13 amino acids. Per the authors' pipeline: Nucleated cell counts were estimated from reference gene primer amplification. Some clones are missing from TCRdb's copy, which holds only in-frame ones; the method was immunoSEQ multiplex PCR. That table furnishes V, J and clone size, whereas the DNA furnished D and trimming. This table has 110,000 to 150,000 clones, around 76% appearing once. The rearrangement joins TRBV24-1 to TRBJ1-2, with 7 bases matching TRBD1. The specimen was peripheral blood. This TCR derives from a man between 60 and 75 years old with acute or convalescent COVID-19. The CDR3 loop is CATSGRQGVGYTF. In nucleotides, the CDR3 is TGTGCCACCAGTGGCAGACAGGGAGTGGGCTACACCTTC.